This T cell receptor beta chain emerged from a study of shared clonotypes between healthy human individuals. In germline, CDR1 is MNHEY, CDR2 SMNVEV (reference sequence). CDR3 size: 15 residues. V was pared by 6 bases and J by 6 bases, with 8 bases of the junction left unmatched. Terminally differentiated effector memory CD45RA+ cells were excluded by CCR7 positive selection of CD45RO-negative cells. Generated by immunoSEQ multiplex PCR, the TCRdb table keeps only in-frame clones and is missing some. The repertoire holds around 2,000,000 clones, with 93% as singletons. The clonotype originates from a man in his late teens or twenties in good health. Some clones in this sample may be carry-over from other donors' samples. The sample taken for sequencing was naive CD8+ T cells from PBMCs. This rearrangement joins TRBV27 to TRBJ2-2, with 9 positions matching TRBD2. The CDR3 sequence: CASSPEAGGPGELFF. The CDR3 DNA follows: TGTGCCAGCAGCCCCGAGGCGGGAGGGCCCGGGGAGCTGTTTTTT.